A single T cell receptor beta chain is shown here with its context. As yet, its antigen is unknown. Looked up from germline, CDR1 is SGHRS and CDR2 is YFSETQ. The ends were cut back, 0 bases at V and 0 bases at J, with 9 bases in the middle. The length of the CDR3 is 15 residues. These data are taken from a study of shared clonotypes between healthy human individuals. Study findings and constraints: An expected dependence of interdonor clonotype sharing on sequencing depth was noted. Even with large depth, rarefaction showed that sorted-subset sequencing was incomplete. Limited genetic and exposure-history diversity came from having few donors.

Clones were read by immunoSEQ multiplex PCR, and TCRdb kept only the in-frame ones, dropping some. The data show 2.5 million or so clones, around nine tenths seen once. The chain has TRBV5-1 and TRBJ1-2; TRBD1 is a possible D gene (6 bases). The sequence came from a man aged 18 to 35 in good health. The sequencing sample was made of naive CD4+ T cells sorted from blood. Subset defined: CD45RA+ positively selected. The chain's CDR3 is CASSLGTAANYGYTF. As DNA, the CDR3 is TGCGCCAGCAGCTTGGGGACAGCCGCTAACTATGGCTACACCTTC. Together with reference TRBV5-1 and TRBJ1-2, the CDR3 gives the full variable domain: KAGVTQTPRYLIKTRGQQVTLSCSPISGHRSVSWYQQTPGQGLQFLFEYFSETQRNKGNFPGRFSGRQFSNSRSEMNVSTLELGDSALYLCASSLGTAANYGYTFGSGTRLTVV.